The 27 T cell receptor beta chains reported below all come from one sample, sequenced in a study of T cell changes during pregnancy in multiple sclerosis. Sequencing used immunoSEQ multiplex PCR; TCRdb keeps in-frame clones, though not all of them. The sample has around 43,000 clones, roughly 93% seen once. The source was CD8+ T cells from peripheral blood mononuclear cells, collected after pregnancy. These receptors originate from a female donor with multiple sclerosis, enrolled in a pregnancy study.

V is TRBV11-2 and J is TRBJ2-5, with D perhaps matching TRBD1 (5 bases). Trimming took 5 bases from V and 1 from J, leaving 17 bases between them. Germline lookup yields CDR1 SGHAT and CDR2 FQNNGV. The CDR3 consists of 16 residues. CDR3 nucleotides: TGTGCCAGCAGCAGAGGCAAACAGGCGCTCCAAGAGACCCAGTACTTC. Its protein product is CASSRGKQALQETQYF.

The chain links TRBV28 to TRBJ2-1; tentatively, D is TRBD2 (6 bases). The V end lost 1 base, the J end lost 5 bases, and 15 bases lay between the germline ends. CDR1 is MDHEN, CDR2 SYDVKM, per germline. The CDR3 runs 16 residues. The CDR3 here is CASSLLPGLGDNEQFF. In DNA, the CDR3 is TGTGCCAGCAGTTTATTACCGGGACTCGGCGACAATGAGCAGTTCTTC.

This rearrangement joins TRBV6-1 to TRBJ2-7, with D unresolved. The CDR3 spans 13 residues. In germline, CDR1 is MNHNS, CDR2 SASEGT. The V gene lost 3 bases and the J gene lost 2 bases, with 8 bases spanning the gap. The CDR3 is CASSDLAAYEQYF. In DNA, the CDR3 is TGTGCCAGCAGTGATTTGGCAGCCTACGAGCAGTACTTC.

The chain is built from TRBV9 and TRBJ1-2; weak D call: TRBD1 (6 bases). Deletions cut 0 bases from V and 8 bases from J, with 11 bases between. The CDR3 length is 13 residues. Germline values: CDR1 SGDLS, CDR2 YYNGEE. CDR3 DNA sequence: TGTGCCAGCAGCGTAGGGGACAAAAAAGGCTACACCTTC. Protein sequence: CASSVGDKKGYTF.

This clone was detected only once. The chain employs TRBV2 and TRBJ2-2, with a possible D match to TRBD2 (7 bases). This CDR3 has 14 amino acids. V was trimmed by 3 bases and J by 4 bases, leaving 9 bases between them. Germline CDR1 SNHLY, CDR2 FYNNEI. This CDR3 is CASSEGGPTGELFF. CDR3 bases: TGTGCCAGCAGTGAGGGGGGGCCCACCGGGGAGCTGTTTTTT. The variable domain in full, with the rest retrieved from reference TRBV2 and TRBJ2-2, is EPEVTQTPSHQVTQMGQEVILRCVPISNHLYFYWYRQILGQKVEFLVSFYNNEISEKSEIFDDQFSVERPDGSNFTLKIRSTKLEDSAMYFCASSEGGPTGELFFGEGSRLTVL.

The chain's CDR3 is CASSPRGTDTQYF. CDR3 nucleotide sequence: TGTGCCAGCAGTCCCCGGGGAACAGATACGCAGTATTTT. The V and J genes are TRBV27 and TRBJ2-3; D is possibly TRBD2 (5 bases). The germline CDR1 and CDR2 sequences are MNHEY and SMNVEV (reference sequence). This CDR3 spans 13 amino acids. V lost 5 bases and J lost 3, with 9 bases in between.

The chain combines TRBV7-3 with TRBJ1-1; no clear D gene. The CDR3 spans 14 residues. Between the trimmed V and J ends, which lost 0 bases and 6 bases, there was a span of 11 bases. Germline V gene sequence: CDR1 SGHTA, CDR2 FQGTGA. CDR3 region: CASSLTGGSAEAFF. DNA for the CDR3: TGTGCCAGCAGCTTAACGGGTGGGAGTGCTGAAGCTTTCTTT.

The CDR3 DNA sequence: TGTGCCAGCAGTGGCTGGGTCGCGGGGGATGAAAAACTGTTTTTT. It translates to CASSGWVAGDEKLFF. The rearrangement links TRBV2 to TRBJ1-4, with D possibly matching TRBD1 (5 bases). The CDR3 consists of 15 residues. Trimming left V 4 bases short and J 6 bases short, with 15 bases between. The V gene's germline CDR1 is SNHLY and CDR2 FYNNEI. Looking up the rest from reference TRBV2 and TRBJ1-4 gives the full variable domain: EPEVTQTPSHQVTQMGQEVILRCVPISNHLYFYWYRQILGQKVEFLVSFYNNEISEKSEIFDDQFSVERPDGSNFTLKIRSTKLEDSAMYFCASSGWVAGDEKLFFGSGTQLSVL.

This clone came up once. V is TRBV4-3 and J is TRBJ2-5; tentative D call: TRBD1 (5 bases). The last part of the DNA fits TRBJ2-7 better; the J call may be wrong. In germline, CDR1 is LGHNA, CDR2 YSLEER. The CDR3 is 18 residues long. The CDR3 loop is CASSQTLPRQGSAYEQYF. CDR3 DNA: TGCGCCAGCAGCCAGACTCTACCCCGCCAGGGATCAGCCTACGAGCAGTACTTC.

The chain joins TRBV9 to TRBJ1-2; D not certain. CDR1 is SGDLS, CDR2 YYNGEE, per germline. The CDR3 length is 15 residues. Deletions cut 4 bases from V and 0 bases from J, with 13 bases between. CDR3: CASSPDALANYGYTF. In nucleotides, the CDR3 is TGTGCCAGCAGCCCGGACGCACTAGCTAACTATGGCTACACCTTC.

In DNA, the CDR3 is TGTGCCAGCAGTGGGGTGGCAGGGAACACTGAAGCTTTCTTT. Protein: CASSGVAGNTEAFF. The chain employs TRBV2 and TRBJ1-1, with no clear D. CDR3 length: 14 amino acids. Trimming removed 4 bases at V and 1 base at J, with 10 bases between. Germline values: CDR1 SNHLY, CDR2 FYNNEI.

This chain connects TRBV2 to TRBJ2-7, with D perhaps TRBD1 (6 bases). With 0 bases removed from V and 2 bases from J, the gap between germline ends came to 8 bases. The CDR3 extends over 14 amino acids. The germline gives CDR1 SNHLY, CDR2 FYNNEI. The DNA of the CDR3 is TGTGCCAGCAGTGAAGCGAACAGGGCCTACGAGCAGTACTTC. It yields the protein CASSEANRAYEQYF. Supplemented by reference TRBV2 and TRBJ2-7, the full variable domain reads EPEVTQTPSHQVTQMGQEVILRCVPISNHLYFYWYRQILGQKVEFLVSFYNNEISEKSEIFDDQFSVERPDGSNFTLKIRSTKLEDSAMYFCASSEANRAYEQYFGPGTRLTVT.

This rearrangement joins TRBV4-3 to TRBJ2-7; the match to TRBD1 covers 7 bases. The junction had 5 bases not matched to a gene; V was cut back by 6 bases and J by 0 bases. Germline lookup yields CDR1 LGHNA and CDR2 YSLEER. The CDR3 runs 14 residues. Here the CDR3 reads CASSPRGSSYEQYF. In DNA, the CDR3 is TGCGCCAGCAGTCCCAGGGGGAGCTCCTACGAGCAGTACTTC.

With regard to this clone: Other DNA variants within this sample encode the same CDR3. This chain joins TRBV19 and TRBJ1-2, with 9 bases identical to TRBD1. CDR1 and CDR2 from the germline V gene are LNHDA and SQIVND (reference sequence). The CDR3 spans 13 residues. V was clipped by 6 bases and J by 6 bases; unmatched bases: 5. The CDR3 spells CASSPRTGDGYTF. The CDR3 DNA sequence: TGTGCCAGTAGCCCACGGACAGGGGATGGCTACACCTTC.

This rearrangement joins TRBV5-1 to TRBJ2-3; no firm D call. Trimming shortened V by 4 bases and J by 1 base, and 16 bases separated the two germline ends. Germline assignment: CDR1 SGHRS and CDR2 YFSETQ. This CDR3 comprises 16 residues. The CDR3 reads CASSPYVGAGTDTQYF. The CDR3 region has the DNA TGCGCCAGCAGCCCCTATGTGGGTGCGGGCACAGATACGCAGTATTTT.

This clone was found once. The chain combines TRBV7-2 with TRBJ2-1, with TRBD1 as a possible D gene (5 bases). Trimming removed 5 bases at V and 5 bases at J, with 16 bases between. The CDR3 has 15 residues. Germline V CDR1 and CDR2: SGHTA, FQGNSA. The CDR3 DNA reads as TGTGCCAGCAGCCTAGTAGTAATCAGGGACAATGAGCAGTTCTTC. Encoded protein: CASSLVVIRDNEQFF.

J is TRBJ2-1 and V is TRBV2; D is perhaps TRBD2 (6 bases). Germline lookup yields CDR1 SNHLY and CDR2 FYNNEI. This CDR3 region has 16 residues. Trimming stripped 1 base from V and 0 bases from J, with 10 bases between. CDR3 sequence (DNA): TGTGCCAGCAGTGAAGTTAGCGGCAGCTCCTACAATGAGCAGTTCTTC. It yields the protein CASSEVSGSSYNEQFF.

Notes on this clone: An end of the junction differs from the germline gene, which may be a read error. V and J are TRBV27 and TRBJ1-6; D ambiguous. The CDR3 covers 14 residues. Germline-derived CDR1 and CDR2 are MNHEY and SMNVEV (reference sequence). As DNA, the CDR3 is TGTGCCAGCAGCCCCCTCAGTTATAATTCACCCTTCCACTTT. This sequence encodes CASSPLSYNSPFHF.

The chain combines TRBV19 with TRBJ1-1; TRBD1 agrees at 7 bases. The CDR3 runs 17 residues. V dropped 5 bases and J dropped 2; count of bases not matched to a gene: 14. Germline CDR1 LNHDA, CDR2 SQIVND (reference sequence). In DNA, the CDR3 is TGTGCCAGTAGTTTTTGGACAGGCCCCGTTTCAAACACTGAAGCTTTCTTT. It yields the protein CASSFWTGPVSNTEAFF.

This chain links TRBV10-3 with TRBJ1-6; no clear D gene. Per germline, CDR1 ENHRY and CDR2 SYGVKD. This CDR3 comprises 14 residues. V dropped 7 bases and J dropped 6 bases, with 13 bases sitting between them. CDR3 sequence reads: CAITAGGSNSPLHF. In DNA, the CDR3 is TGTGCCATCACCGCGGGAGGTAGTAATTCACCCCTCCACTTT.

The rearrangement joins TRBV27 to TRBJ1-5; D perhaps matches TRBD1 (5 bases). With 5 bases removed from V and 5 bases from J, the gap between germline ends came to 13 bases. The CDR3 runs 14 residues. CDR1 MNHEY and CDR2 SMNVEV come from the germline V gene (reference sequence). The CDR3 region has the DNA TGTGCCAGCAGTCTCGGCAGGGTGGATCAGCCCCAGCATTTT. Translating it yields CASSLGRVDQPQHF.

The chain uses TRBV2 and TRBJ2-1; TRBD2 matches 9 bases. Trimming at V came to 3 bases and at J to 7 bases, leaving 7 bases not matched to a gene. CDR1 and CDR2 from the germline V gene are SNHLY and FYNNEI. CDR3 length: 15 residues. This CDR3 reads CASSDRSLAGNEQFF. DNA of the CDR3: TGTGCCAGCAGTGATCGGAGTCTAGCGGGGAATGAGCAGTTCTTC. Full variable domain (remainder filled in from reference TRBV2 and TRBJ2-1): EPEVTQTPSHQVTQMGQEVILRCVPISNHLYFYWYRQILGQKVEFLVSFYNNEISEKSEIFDDQFSVERPDGSNFTLKIRSTKLEDSAMYFCASSDRSLAGNEQFFGPGTRLTVL.

V and J are TRBV19 and TRBJ2-1; D is unclear. The V end lost 9 bases, the J end lost 4 bases, and 13 bases lay between the germline ends. CDR1 LNHDA and CDR2 SQIVND come from the germline V gene (reference sequence). The CDR3 runs 13 residues. The CDR3 sequence: CASAAALYNEQFF. The CDR3 DNA reads as TGTGCCAGCGCGGCGGCGTTGTACAATGAGCAGTTCTTC.

The chain joins TRBV6-1 to TRBJ2-3; 7 bases align to TRBD2. Germline trimming cut 1 base from V and 2 bases from J; bases unmatched to any gene: 6. The CDR3 is made up of 16 amino acids. Per germline, CDR1 MNHNS and CDR2 SASEGT. CDR3 in amino acids: CASSEEIAGYTDTQYF. CDR3 bases: TGTGCCAGCAGTGAAGAGATAGCGGGCTACACAGATACGCAGTATTTT.

The V gene is TRBV5-1, the J gene TRBJ1-1; TRBD1 agrees at 8 bases. V gave up 1 base and J gave up 1 base; unmatched junction bases: 9. CDR1 and CDR2 (germline): SGHRS, YFSETQ. The CDR3 runs 17 residues. CDR3 DNA: TGCGCCAGCAGCTTGAGTAGAGAGGGGACAGGGAACACTGAAGCTTTCTTT. Translated, it gives CASSLSREGTGNTEAFF. The whole variable domain, filled in from reference TRBV5-1 and TRBJ1-1, reads KAGVTQTPRYLIKTRGQQVTLSCSPISGHRSVSWYQQTPGQGLQFLFEYFSETQRNKGNFPGRFSGRQFSNSRSEMNVSTLELGDSALYLCASSLSREGTGNTEAFFGQGTRLTVV.

Here the CDR3 reads CASSPPGQGITGELFF. CDR3 sequence (DNA): TGTGCCAGCTCACCTCCGGGACAGGGGATCACCGGGGAGCTGTTTTTT. The gene calls are TRBV18 and TRBJ2-2; 10 nucleotides line up with TRBD1. The germline V gene encodes CDR1 KGHSH and CDR2 LQKENI. This CDR3 contains 16 residues. V dropped 3 bases and J dropped 4; count of bases not matched to a gene: 5.

The chain links TRBV28 to TRBJ2-1, with 8 bases matching TRBD2. V lost 4 bases, J lost 4 bases, and 3 bases stayed unmatched. The CDR3 length is 14 residues. Germline CDR1 is MDHEN and CDR2 is SYDVKM. The CDR3 DNA follows: TGTGCCAGCAGTTACACTAGCGGTTACAATGAGCAGTTCTTC. This encodes CASSYTSGYNEQFF.